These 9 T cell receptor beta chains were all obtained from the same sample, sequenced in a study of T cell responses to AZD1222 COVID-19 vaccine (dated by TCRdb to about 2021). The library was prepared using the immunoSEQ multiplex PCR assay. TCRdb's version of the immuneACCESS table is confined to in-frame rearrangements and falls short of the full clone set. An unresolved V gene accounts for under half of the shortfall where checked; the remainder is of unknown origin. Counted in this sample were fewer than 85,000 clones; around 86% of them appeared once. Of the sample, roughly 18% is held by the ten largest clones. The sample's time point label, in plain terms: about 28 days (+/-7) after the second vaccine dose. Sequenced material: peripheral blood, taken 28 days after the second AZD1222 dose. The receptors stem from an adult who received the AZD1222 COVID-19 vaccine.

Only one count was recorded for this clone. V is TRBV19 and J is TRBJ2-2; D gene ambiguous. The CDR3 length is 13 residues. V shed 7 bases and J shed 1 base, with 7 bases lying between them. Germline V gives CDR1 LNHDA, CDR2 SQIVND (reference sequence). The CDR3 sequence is CASNRLNTGELFF. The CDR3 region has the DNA TGTGCCAGTAACCGGTTGAACACCGGGGAGCTGTTTTTT.

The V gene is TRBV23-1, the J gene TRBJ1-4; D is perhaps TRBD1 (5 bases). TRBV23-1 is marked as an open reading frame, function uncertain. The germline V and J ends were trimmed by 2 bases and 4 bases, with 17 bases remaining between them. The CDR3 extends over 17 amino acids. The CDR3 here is CASSQTGPGHGNEKLFF. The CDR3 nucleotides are TGCGCCAGCAGTCAAACCGGTCCTGGACACGGTAATGAAAAACTGTTTTTT.

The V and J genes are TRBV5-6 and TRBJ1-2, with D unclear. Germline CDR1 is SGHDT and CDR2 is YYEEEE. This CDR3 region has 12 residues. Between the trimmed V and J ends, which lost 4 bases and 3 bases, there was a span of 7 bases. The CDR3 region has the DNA TGTGCCAGCAGCGGATGGGACTATGGCTACACCTTC. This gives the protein CASSGWDYGYTF.

The CDR3 DNA reads as TGTGCCTGGAAAAGGGCAGGGGACCGCGAGCAGTACTTC. Translation gives CAWKRAGDREQYF. The genes are TRBV30 and TRBJ2-7, with TRBD1 as a possible D gene (6 bases). Trimming shortened V by 4 bases and J by 6 bases, and 16 bases separated the two germline ends. Germline lookup yields CDR1 GTSNPN and CDR2 SVGIG (reference sequence). This CDR3 has 13 amino acids.

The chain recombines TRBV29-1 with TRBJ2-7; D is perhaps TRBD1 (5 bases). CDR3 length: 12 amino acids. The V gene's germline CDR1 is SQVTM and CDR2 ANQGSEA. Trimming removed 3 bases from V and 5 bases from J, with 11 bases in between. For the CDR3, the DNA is TGCAGCGTTGAGCAGGGTGGTGACGAGCAGTACTTC. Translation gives CSVEQGGDEQYF.

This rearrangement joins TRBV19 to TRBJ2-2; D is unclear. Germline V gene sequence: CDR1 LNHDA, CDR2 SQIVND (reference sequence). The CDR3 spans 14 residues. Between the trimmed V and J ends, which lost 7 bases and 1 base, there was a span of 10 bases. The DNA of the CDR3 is TGTGCCAGTATGGGGTCGGGGAACACCGGGGAGCTGTTTTTT. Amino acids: CASMGSGNTGELFF.

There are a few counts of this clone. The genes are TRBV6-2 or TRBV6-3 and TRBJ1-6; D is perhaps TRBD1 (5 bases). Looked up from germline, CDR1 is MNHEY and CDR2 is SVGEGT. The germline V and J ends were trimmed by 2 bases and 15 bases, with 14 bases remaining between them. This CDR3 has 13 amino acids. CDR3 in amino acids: CASSYQASGFLHF. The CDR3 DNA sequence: TGTGCCAGCAGTTACCAGGCATCAGGGTTCCTCCACTTT.

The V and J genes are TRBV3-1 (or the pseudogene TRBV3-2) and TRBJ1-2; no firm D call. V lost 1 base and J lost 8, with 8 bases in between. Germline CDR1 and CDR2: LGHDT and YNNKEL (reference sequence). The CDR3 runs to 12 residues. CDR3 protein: CASSQVSGGYTF. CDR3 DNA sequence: TGTGCCAGCAGCCAAGTGTCGGGGGGCTACACCTTC.

For the CDR3, the DNA is TGTGCCAGCAGCTCACACTCGTCACCCCTCCACTTT. It yields the protein CASSSHSSPLHF. The chain links TRBV7-8 to TRBJ1-6; D is unresolved. Deletions cut 4 bases from V and 10 bases from J, with 8 bases between. CDR3 length equals 12 residues. Per germline, CDR1 SGHVS and CDR2 FQNEAQ. The complete variable domain, with remaining parts taken from reference TRBV7-8 and TRBJ1-6, reads GAGVSQSPRYKVAKRGQDVALRCDPISGHVSLFWYQQALGQGPEFLTYFQNEAQLDKSGLPSDRFFAERPEGSVSTLKIQRTQQEDSAVYLCASSSHSSPLHFGNGTRLTVT.